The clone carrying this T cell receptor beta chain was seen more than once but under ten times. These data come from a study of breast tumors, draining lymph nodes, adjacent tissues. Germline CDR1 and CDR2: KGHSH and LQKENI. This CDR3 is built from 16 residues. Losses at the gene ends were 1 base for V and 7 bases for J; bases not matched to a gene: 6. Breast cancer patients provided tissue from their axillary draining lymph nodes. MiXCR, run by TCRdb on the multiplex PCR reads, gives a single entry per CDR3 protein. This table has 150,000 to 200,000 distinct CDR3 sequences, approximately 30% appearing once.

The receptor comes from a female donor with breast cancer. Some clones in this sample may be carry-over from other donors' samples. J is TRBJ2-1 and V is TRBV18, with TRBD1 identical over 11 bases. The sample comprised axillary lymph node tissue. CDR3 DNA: TGTGCCAGCTCACCACAAGGGACAGGGGGGTTAAATGAGCAGTTCTTC. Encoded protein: CASSPQGTGGLNEQFF.